This T cell receptor beta chain was documented in a study of blood T cell repertoires in COVID-19 (TCRdb year 2020). Regarding the complete study: The collaborator samples originated in the United States, Italy and Spain and spanned the acute and convalescent phases of COVID-19. The material from the prospective study consisted of cDNA or gDNA derived from T cells, B-cell-depleted T cells, or PBMCs. Subjects who had been exposed to COVID-19, were actively infected with it, or had recovered from it provided the deeply sampled blood TCRbeta repertoires that made up the dataset. The repertoires were made available in a free public database intended to serve as a resource for research on the immune response to SARS-CoV-2. Samples were obtained from the ongoing ImmuneRACE study (first 160 participants) and from roughly 1,300 subjects provided by 6 global collaborators. Nearly every sample came with metadata listing a de-identified subject ID, COVID-19 status, age in years and sex. Where available, HLA class I and class II types were taken from metadata supplied by the sample provider and were not determined by assay-based typing. Summary of the overall study and its limitations: How much clinical and demographic metadata was included differed by source and by participant, and the metadata was provided uncurated.

Of note for this clone: The target of this receptor is not known. Base qualities are not provided; no much larger clone lies one nucleotide away.

The germline V gene encodes CDR1 LNHDA and CDR2 SQIVND (reference sequence). V and J lose 2 bases and 0 bases, and a span of 10 bases separates them. The CDR3 numbers 15 residues from cysteine through phenylalanine. Only the CDR3 DNA stays, 45 bases, in frame from base 1. TCRbeta CDR3 regions were amplified from genomic DNA using the immunoSEQ Assay, a bias-controlled multiplex PCR. On the study's bioinformatics: Nucleated cell counts per sample were estimated from amplification of reference gene primers within the assay. To quantify the absolute abundance of each unique TCRbeta CDR3 rearrangement, sequence reads were collapsed and filtered. For each sample, productive Simpson clonality was calculated by taking the square root of Simpson's diversity index across productive rearrangements. TCRdb stores this immuneACCESS table with in-frame sequences only. Part of the clones is absent; in the studies checked, under half of the shortfall reflects unresolved V genes, and no reason is known for the rest. That table gives V, J and clone size, and the DNA gave D and trimming. The sample yields about 160,000 clones; around nine tenths were counted once. Approximately 10% of the sample comes from the top ten.

One collaborating source in Seattle enrolled patients while the patients were actively infected and followed the patients over time throughout the course of disease. Collaborating institutions collected whole blood in K2EDTA tubes following their own protocols. Collaborator samples were shipped for TCRbeta analysis as frozen whole blood, isolated PBMCs, or DNA extracted from either sample type. The sequencing sample was made of peripheral blood. Recombination joined TRBV19 with TRBJ1-2, with no confident D gene call. This clonotype originated in a woman between 65 and 79 years old with COVID-19, enrolled during active disease. CDR3 sequence: CASSIYIGTNYGYTF. The nucleotides are TGTGCCAGTAGTATATACATCGGGACTAACTATGGCTACACCTTC. The full variable domain, completed from the reference TRBV19 and TRBJ1-2 proteins outside the CDR3, reads DGGITQSPKYLFRKEGQNVTLSCEQNLNHDAMYWYRQDPGQGLRLIYYSQIVNDFQKGDIAEGYSVSREKKESFPLTVTSAQKNPTAFYLCASSIYIGTNYGYTFGSGTRLTVV.